The source of this TCR beta chain is a study of control samples from healthy donors and cancer patients. Clones were read by immunoSEQ multiplex PCR, and TCRdb kept only the in-frame ones, dropping some. The sample records roughly 84,000 clones, about 91% being singletons. V was trimmed by 5 bases and J by 0 bases, leaving 15 bases between them. The CDR3 has 15 residues. The germline CDR1 and CDR2 sequences are SGHNT and YYREEE (reference sequence). The rearrangement links TRBV5-4 to TRBJ2-7, with D possibly being TRBD2 (6 bases). This receptor was taken from a man aged 45-65 years in good health. The sequencing input was blood. CDR3 loop: CASSRDSTSSYEQYF. The CDR3 nucleotides read TGTGCCAGCAGTAGGGACTCCACAAGCTCCTACGAGCAGTACTTC. Full variable domain (outside the CDR3, taken from reference TRBV5-4 and TRBJ2-7): ETGVTQSPTHLIKTRGQQVTLRCSSQSGHNTVSWYQQALGQGPQFIFQYYREEENGRGNFPPRFSGLQFPNYSSELNVNALELDDSALYLCASSRDSTSSYEQYFGPGTRLTVT.